This T cell receptor beta chain was found in a study of blood T cell repertoires in COVID-19. Data came from immunoSEQ multiplex PCR; TCRdb stores just in-frame clones and leaves some out. The sample holds about 250,000 clones; about four fifths are singletons and the top ten take approximately 4%. V dropped 6 bases and J dropped 0; count of bases not matched to a gene: 8. Germline V CDR1 and CDR2: KGHSH, LQKENI. This CDR3 has 16 residues. The chain carries TRBV18 and TRBJ1-3; 7 nucleotides match TRBD1. The TCR was taken from a woman in her forties who had been exposed to COVID-19. What was sequenced was PBMCs or T cells enriched from blood (not recorded which). Written as DNA, the CDR3 is TGTGCCAGCTCCCCGCGGGACAGCGTCTCTGGAAACACCATATATTTT. Protein: CASSPRDSVSGNTIYF.